One sample yielded the 28 T cell receptor beta chains listed below, sequenced in a study of identical twins. TCRdb independently ran MiXCR on the 5' RACE reads; one entry per CDR3 protein. The table records about 240,000 distinct CDR3 sequences, 9.5% to 15% of them present only once. These data also formed part of another study, on yellow fever vaccine responses in identical twins.

Sample: memory (CD45RO+) T cells sorted from blood. The source of these receptors is a woman aged 18-35 years in good health.

This clonotype was counted many times. The rearrangement links TRBV6-6 to TRBJ2-7; D might be TRBD2 (6 bases). V was cut by 7 bases and J by 2 bases, with 9 bases left in between. Per the germline V gene, CDR1 is MNHNY and CDR2 is SVGAGI (reference sequence). The CDR3 is 12 amino acids. As DNA, the CDR3 is TGTGCCAGCACTAGCGTAACCTACGAGCAGTACTTC. This sequence encodes CASTSVTYEQYF.

This clonotype was found a few times. This rearrangement joins TRBV20-1 to TRBJ1-2; tentative D call: TRBD1 (6 bases). This CDR3 comprises 12 residues. V was cut by 4 bases and J by 4 bases, with 10 bases left in between. Germline V gene data show CDR1 as DFQATT and CDR2 as SNEGSKA (reference sequence). Here the CDR3 DNA reads TGCAGTGCTAAACAGGGAGCCTATGGCTACACCTTC. Protein product: CSAKQGAYGYTF.

This clonotype came up many times. The chain combines TRBV29-1 with TRBJ2-3; a weak D match, TRBD2 (5 bases). The germline V and J ends were trimmed by 7 bases and 4 bases, with 12 bases remaining between them. Germline V CDR1 and CDR2: SQVTM, ANQGSEA. There are 12 residues in the CDR3. CDR3 protein: CSAATSADTQYF. The CDR3 nucleotides read TGCAGCGCCGCAACTAGTGCAGATACGCAGTATTTT.

The chain joins TRBV6-1 to TRBJ2-1; 11 bases are shared with TRBD2. Germline lookup yields CDR1 MNHNS and CDR2 SASEGT. J lost 8 bases, V lost 6 bases, and 12 bases had no gene match. The CDR3 consists of 16 residues. CDR3 sequence reads: CASRGRTSGSPHEQFF. The CDR3 DNA is TGTGCCAGCAGGGGCCGGACTAGCGGGTCGCCACATGAGCAGTTCTTC.

The chain couples TRBV20-1 to TRBJ2-7; a weak D match, TRBD2 (6 bases). Germline-derived CDR1 and CDR2 are DFQATT and SNEGSKA (reference sequence). The CDR3 is 15 amino acids. Trimming pared 2 bases from V and 2 bases from J, leaving 16 bases between. The DNA of the CDR3 is TGCAGTGCTAGATCAGTGGAGGGGCTGGCCTACGAGCAGTACTTC. Protein sequence: CSARSVEGLAYEQYF.

This clonotype was seen a handful of times. V gene TRBV20-1 combines with J gene TRBJ2-4, with a possible D match to TRBD2 (7 bases). The length of the CDR3 is 13 residues. V shed 8 bases and J shed 3 bases, with 14 bases lying between them. From germline, CDR1 is DFQATT and CDR2 SNEGSKA (reference sequence). The CDR3 nucleotides are TGCAGTTCCCGGGGGGCCGACAAAAACATTCAGTACTTC. Its translation: CSSRGADKNIQYF.

By sample fraction, this clonotype is medium-sized. The chain combines TRBV20-1 with TRBJ1-5; 8 bases map to TRBD1. This CDR3 is built from 14 residues. V shed 3 bases, J shed 5 bases, and the junction held 6 bases outside the gene matches. Looked up from germline, CDR1 is DFQATT and CDR2 is SNEGSKA (reference sequence). The DNA for the CDR3 is TGCAGTGCTAGGGCGGACAGGGAATATCAGCCCCAGCATTTT. It yields the protein CSARADREYQPQHF.

V is TRBV7-8 and J is TRBJ2-3; D gene uncertain. The CDR3 length is 15 residues. V was shortened by 5 bases and J by 1 base, with 13 bases between the two germline ends. Germline assignment: CDR1 SGHVS and CDR2 FQNEAQ. The CDR3 DNA reads TGTGCCAGCAGCGTACTCCCGACCGGCACAGATACGCAGTATTTT. Its translation is CASSVLPTGTDTQYF. Filled out from reference TRBV7-8 and TRBJ2-3, the complete variable domain reads GAGVSQSPRYKVAKRGQDVALRCDPISGHVSLFWYQQALGQGPEFLTYFQNEAQLDKSGLPSDRFFAERPEGSVSTLKIQRTQQEDSAVYLCASSVLPTGTDTQYFGPGTRLTVL.

The table lists this clonotype with many counts. The chain has TRBV5-1 and TRBJ2-1; D tentatively fits TRBD1 or TRBD2 (5 bases each). The CDR3 is 17 amino acids. V lost 0 bases, J lost 1 base, and 14 bases lay in between. Germline CDR1 is SGHRS and CDR2 is YFSETQ. The CDR3 bases are TGCGCCAGCAGCTTGGAGGCCCTTGGGGGATCCTACAATGAGCAGTTCTTC. Its translation is CASSLEALGGSYNEQFF.

A remark on this clonotype: This may be a read error, as it is one base from a much larger clone. Because it lacks the conserved phenylalanine or tryptophan at the end, this CDR3 is likely a read error. V usage is TRBV6-4 and J usage is TRBJ2-1; 7 bases match TRBD2. Germline CDR1 reads MRHNA; CDR2 reads SNTAGT. V lost 0 bases, J lost 4 bases, and 3 bases stayed unmatched. The CDR3 spans 15 residues. The CDR3 nucleotides read TGTGCCAGCAGTGACTCAAGCGGGGAATACAATGAGCAGTTCCTC. Amino acid sequence: CASSDSSGEYNEQFL.

This clonotype was seen only a few times. The chain couples TRBV2 to TRBJ2-5, with D hard to call. Germline loops: CDR1 SNHLY, CDR2 FYNNEI. There are 12 residues in the CDR3. V was pared by 1 base and J by 3 bases, with 3 bases between. CDR3 amino acids: CASSEGEETQYF. CDR3 bases: TGTGCCAGCAGTGAAGGGGAAGAGACCCAGTACTTC.

This clonotype has just a few counts. The chain links TRBV7-2 to TRBJ2-7, with 12 bases that match TRBD2. Trimming cost V 5 bases and J 0 bases; bases outside gene matches: 5. This CDR3 contains 16 residues. Germline V gives CDR1 SGHTA, CDR2 FQGNSA. Written as DNA, the CDR3 is TGTGCCAGCAGCCAGGGGGGACTAGCGGGCTCCTACGAGCAGTACTTC. As protein: CASSQGGLAGSYEQYF.

Only a few counts were recorded for this clonotype. The rearrangement joins TRBV7-8 to TRBJ2-7; 14 bases are shared with TRBD2. V dropped 5 bases and J dropped 4; count of bases not matched to a gene: 10. CDR1 SGHVS and CDR2 FQNEAQ come from the germline V gene. The CDR3 loop spans 17 amino acids. CDR3 protein: CASSPPRLAGGPYEQYF. The CDR3 DNA is TGTGCCAGCAGCCCACCCAGACTAGCGGGAGGGCCTTACGAGCAGTACTTC.

The V gene is TRBV2, the J gene TRBJ2-1, with 7 nucleotides matching TRBD1. This CDR3 contains 12 residues. Per germline, CDR1 SNHLY and CDR2 FYNNEI. The V segment lost 8 bases and the J segment 6 bases; nucleotides outside the gene matches: 4. The CDR3, as DNA: TGTGCCAGCGAAAGACAGGGCAATGAGCAGTTCTTC. Its protein product is CASERQGNEQFF.

This clonotype showed up many times. The chain carries TRBV5-1 and TRBJ2-3; 12 nucleotides agree with TRBD1. CDR1 and CDR2 (germline): SGHRS, YFSETQ. CDR3 size: 17 residues. V dropped 0 bases and J dropped 2; count of bases not matched to a gene: 4. CDR3 nucleotide sequence: TGCGCCAGCAGCTTGGAGGGGACAGGGGGCCCCACAGATACGCAGTATTTT. The encoded protein is CASSLEGTGGPTDTQYF.

In its sample, this clonotype was seen many times. The chain combines TRBV6-4 with TRBJ2-3, with 12 nucleotides matching TRBD1. CDR1 and CDR2 (germline): MRHNA, SNTAGT. CDR3 length: 16 residues. With 8 bases clipped from V and 3 bases from J, the junction kept 9 bases outside the gene matches. The CDR3 bases are TGTGCCAGCGCCCCCGGGACAGGGGGCTGGACAGATACGCAGTATTTT. Its protein is CASAPGTGGWTDTQYF.

This clonotype was counted ten times or more. This chain links TRBV10-2 with TRBJ2-5; 7 nucleotides agree with TRBD1. The germline CDR1 and CDR2 sequences are WSHSY and SAAADI. Unmatched junction bases numbered 1, after V lost 0 bases and J lost 6 bases. The CDR3 runs to 13 residues. CDR3 DNA sequence: TGCGCCAGCAGTGAGTCGACAGGGAAGACCCAGTACTTC. Encoded protein: CASSESTGKTQYF.

This clonotype has just a few counts. The chain uses TRBV27 and TRBJ2-7, with 11 bases matching TRBD1. Germline assignment: CDR1 MNHEY and CDR2 SMNVEV (reference sequence). The V and J ends lost 7 bases and 3 bases, in that order; junction bases with no gene match: 11. There are 16 residues in the CDR3. The CDR3 sequence: CASISSPGTGGYEQYF. The DNA for the CDR3 is TGTGCCAGCATCTCAAGTCCGGGGACAGGGGGCTACGAGCAGTACTTC.

The genes are TRBV5-4 and TRBJ2-6, with a tentative D call TRBD1 (6 bases). V gave up 0 bases and J gave up 2 bases, with 6 bases separating them. This CDR3 spans 15 amino acids. Germline V lookup: CDR1 SGHNT, CDR2 YYREEE (reference sequence). The CDR3 DNA sequence: TGTGCCAGCAGCTTGGACAGGGCTGGGGCCAACGTCCTGACTTTC. This encodes CASSLDRAGANVLTF.

The chain uses TRBV7-2 and TRBJ2-7; weak D call: TRBD1 (6 bases). CDR1 SGHTA and CDR2 FQGNSA come from the germline V gene. V lost 1 base to trimming and J lost 5 bases, with 15 bases between them. This CDR3 region has 15 residues. CDR3 nucleotides: TGTGCCAGCAGCTTAGTCTGGGGGCGGGTAGACGAGCAGTACTTC. This encodes CASSLVWGRVDEQYF.

The chain couples TRBV20-1 to TRBJ2-5; D unresolved. V was cut by 2 bases and J by 5 bases, with 9 bases left in between. Per germline, CDR1 DFQATT and CDR2 SNEGSKA (reference sequence). The CDR3 consists of 12 residues. CDR3 sequence (DNA): TGCAGTGCTAGACAAACCGGGGAGACCCAGTACTTC. It yields the protein CSARQTGETQYF.

This clonotype came up many times. The rearrangement links TRBV3-1 to TRBJ1-5; no firm D call. Per the germline V gene, CDR1 is LGHDT and CDR2 is YNNKEL (reference sequence). This CDR3 region has 12 residues. V dropped 5 bases and J dropped 9 bases, with 11 bases sitting between them. In nucleotides, the CDR3 is TGTGCCAGCAGCTCGCGGGGTGCGCCCCAGCATTTT. It is translated as CASSSRGAPQHF.

This clonotype was detected a few times. The chain links TRBV30 to TRBJ2-2, with D unresolved. The length of the CDR3 is 13 residues. V lost 0 bases to trimming and J lost 6 bases, with 8 bases between them. CDR1 GTSNPN and CDR2 SVGIG come from the germline V gene (reference sequence). CDR3 sequence: CAWSVLDAGELFF. The CDR3 DNA is TGTGCCTGGAGTGTACTCGATGCCGGGGAGCTGTTTTTT.

The chain joins TRBV6-5 to TRBJ2-1, with 13 bases matching TRBD2. V trimming: 2 bases; J trimming: 6 bases; junction bases outside the gene matches: 7. This CDR3 has 17 residues. CDR1 and CDR2 from the germline V gene are MNHEY and SVGAGI. CDR3 in amino acids: CASSYTQLAGGVNEQFF. CDR3 DNA: TGTGCCAGCAGTTACACCCAACTAGCGGGAGGGGTCAATGAGCAGTTCTTC.

The chain employs TRBV4-3 and TRBJ2-3; D ambiguous. Germline V gene sequence: CDR1 LGHNA, CDR2 YSLEER. The CDR3 covers 14 residues. V was shortened by 1 base and J by 6 bases, with 11 bases between the two germline ends. The CDR3 sequence is CASSQGNTIDTQYF. The CDR3 bases are TGCGCCAGCAGCCAAGGGAATACCATCGATACGCAGTATTTT.

This clonotype was recorded only once. The chain couples TRBV20-1 to TRBJ2-7; TRBD2 might be the D (6 bases). The V end was cut by 0 bases, the J end by 4 bases, with 10 bases between. The germline V gene has CDR1 DFQATT and CDR2 SNEGSKA (reference sequence). This CDR3 has 13 residues. The CDR3 nucleotides are TGCAGTGCTAGAGACATACTAGCTTACGAGCAGTACTTC. Protein: CSARDILAYEQYF.

At least ten counts were recorded for this clonotype. This chain links TRBV20-1 with TRBJ2-7; the match to TRBD2 covers 8 bases. Germline V gene data show CDR1 as DFQATT and CDR2 as SNEGSKA (reference sequence). V lost 0 bases, J lost 2 bases, and 0 bases stayed unmatched. This CDR3 comprises 13 residues. CDR3 sequence: CSAREGLAYEQYF. The CDR3 coding sequence is TGCAGTGCTAGAGAGGGACTAGCCTACGAGCAGTACTTC.

This clonotype was counted only a few times. The CDR3 is CSARQVPPTDTQYF. The DNA for the CDR3 is TGCAGTGCGAGACAGGTCCCCCCCACAGATACGCAGTATTTT. This rearrangement joins TRBV20-1 to TRBJ2-3; D may be TRBD1 (6 bases). There are 14 residues in the CDR3. The germline gives CDR1 DFQATT, CDR2 SNEGSKA (reference sequence). V lost 6 bases to trimming and J lost 2 bases, with 15 bases between them.